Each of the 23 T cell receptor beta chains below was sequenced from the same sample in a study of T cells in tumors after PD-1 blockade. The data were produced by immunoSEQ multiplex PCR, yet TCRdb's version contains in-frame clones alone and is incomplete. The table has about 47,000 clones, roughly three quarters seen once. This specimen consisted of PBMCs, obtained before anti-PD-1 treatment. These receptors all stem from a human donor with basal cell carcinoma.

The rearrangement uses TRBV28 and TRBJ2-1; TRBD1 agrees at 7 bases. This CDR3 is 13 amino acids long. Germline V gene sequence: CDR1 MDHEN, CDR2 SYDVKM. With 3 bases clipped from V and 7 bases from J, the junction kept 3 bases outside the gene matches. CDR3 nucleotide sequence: TGTGCCAGCAGTTTGGGACAGTTGAATGAGCAGTTCTTC. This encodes CASSLGQLNEQFF.

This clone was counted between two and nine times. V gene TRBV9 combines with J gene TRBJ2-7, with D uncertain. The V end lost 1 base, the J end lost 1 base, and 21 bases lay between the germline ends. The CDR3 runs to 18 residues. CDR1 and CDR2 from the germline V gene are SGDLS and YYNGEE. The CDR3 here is CASSVMAQETRPSYEQYF. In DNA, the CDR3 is TGTGCCAGCAGCGTAATGGCCCAGGAGACACGGCCTTCCTACGAGCAGTACTTC.

DNA of the CDR3: TGTGCCTGGGCCCCCGGTGGGGGCACTGAAGCTTTCTTT. This gives the protein CAWAPGGGTEAFF. The chain couples TRBV30 to TRBJ1-1, with D possibly TRBD1 on 5 matching bases. In germline, CDR1 is GTSNPN, CDR2 SVGIG (reference sequence). V lost 5 bases and J lost 4, with 14 bases in between. This CDR3 is 13 amino acids long.

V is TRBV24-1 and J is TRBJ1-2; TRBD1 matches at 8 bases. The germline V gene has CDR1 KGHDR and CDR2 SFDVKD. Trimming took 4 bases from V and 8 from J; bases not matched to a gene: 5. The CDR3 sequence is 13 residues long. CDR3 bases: TGTGCCACCAGTGACGGGACAGGCTGGGGCTACACCTTC. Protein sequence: CATSDGTGWGYTF.

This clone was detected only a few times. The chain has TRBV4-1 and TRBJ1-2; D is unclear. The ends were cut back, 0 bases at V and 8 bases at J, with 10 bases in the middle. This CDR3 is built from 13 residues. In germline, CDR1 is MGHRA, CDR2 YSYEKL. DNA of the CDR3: TGCGCCAGCAGCCAAGATGGGTTTGGGGGCTACACCTTC. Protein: CASSQDGFGGYTF.

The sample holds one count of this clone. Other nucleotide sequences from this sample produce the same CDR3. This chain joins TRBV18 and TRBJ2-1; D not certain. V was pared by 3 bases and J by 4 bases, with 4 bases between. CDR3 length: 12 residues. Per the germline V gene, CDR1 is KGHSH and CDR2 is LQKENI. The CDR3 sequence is CASSPGYNEQFF. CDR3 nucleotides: TGTGCCAGCTCACCGGGGTACAATGAGCAGTTCTTC.

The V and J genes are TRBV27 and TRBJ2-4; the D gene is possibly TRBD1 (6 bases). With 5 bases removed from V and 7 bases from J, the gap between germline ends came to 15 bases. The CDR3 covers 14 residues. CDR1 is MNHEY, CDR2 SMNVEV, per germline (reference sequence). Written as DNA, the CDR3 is TGTGCCAGCAGTCTGACAGGACGGCTGAACATTCAGTACTTC. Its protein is CASSLTGRLNIQYF.

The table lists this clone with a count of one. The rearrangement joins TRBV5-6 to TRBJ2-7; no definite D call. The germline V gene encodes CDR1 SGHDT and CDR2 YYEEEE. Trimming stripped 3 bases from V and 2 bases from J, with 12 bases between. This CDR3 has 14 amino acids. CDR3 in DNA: TGTGCCAGCAGCTCGGGTCCCACCGCCTACGAGCAGTACTTC. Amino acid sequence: CASSSGPTAYEQYF.

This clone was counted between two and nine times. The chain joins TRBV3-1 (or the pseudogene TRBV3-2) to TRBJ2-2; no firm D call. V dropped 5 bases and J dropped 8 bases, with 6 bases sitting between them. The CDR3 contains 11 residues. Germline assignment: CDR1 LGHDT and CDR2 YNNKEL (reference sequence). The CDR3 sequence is CASSSTGELFF. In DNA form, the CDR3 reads TGTGCCAGCAGCAGTACAGGGGAGCTGTTTTTT.

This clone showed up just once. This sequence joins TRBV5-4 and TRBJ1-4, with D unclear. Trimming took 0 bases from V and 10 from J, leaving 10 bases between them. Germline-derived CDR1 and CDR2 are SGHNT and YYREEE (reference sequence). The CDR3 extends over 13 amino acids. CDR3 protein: CASSLEEGGKLFF. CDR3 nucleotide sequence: TGTGCCAGCAGCTTGGAGGAGGGCGGAAAACTGTTTTTT.

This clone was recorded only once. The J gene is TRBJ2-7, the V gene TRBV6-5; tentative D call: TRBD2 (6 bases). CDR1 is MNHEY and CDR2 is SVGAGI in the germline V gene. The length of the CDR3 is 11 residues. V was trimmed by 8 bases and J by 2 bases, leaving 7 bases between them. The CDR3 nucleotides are TGTGCCAGCGGGGGGACCTACGAGCAGTACTTC. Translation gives CASGGTYEQYF.

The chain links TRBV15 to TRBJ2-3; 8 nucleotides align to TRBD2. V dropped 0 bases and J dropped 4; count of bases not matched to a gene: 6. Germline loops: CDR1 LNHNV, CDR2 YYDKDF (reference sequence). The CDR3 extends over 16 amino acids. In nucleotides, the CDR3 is TGTGCCACCAGCAGAGATCATCCGCGGGGGGCAGATACGCAGTATTTT. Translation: CATSRDHPRGADTQYF.

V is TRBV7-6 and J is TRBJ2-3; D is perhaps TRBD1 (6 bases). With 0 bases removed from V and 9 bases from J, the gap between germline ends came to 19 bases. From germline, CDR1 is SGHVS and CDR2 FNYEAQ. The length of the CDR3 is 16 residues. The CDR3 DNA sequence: TGTGCCAGCAGCTTAGCTGACAGGAGCCCGCCGAGAACGCAGTATTTT. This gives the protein CASSLADRSPPRTQYF.

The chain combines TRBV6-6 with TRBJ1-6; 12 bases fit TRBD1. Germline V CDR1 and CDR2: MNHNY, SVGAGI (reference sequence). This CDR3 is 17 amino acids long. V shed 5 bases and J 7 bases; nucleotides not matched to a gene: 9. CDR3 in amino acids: CASSPTGTGGRNSPLHF. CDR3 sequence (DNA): TGTGCCAGCAGTCCCACCGGGACAGGGGGCAGGAATTCACCCCTCCACTTT.

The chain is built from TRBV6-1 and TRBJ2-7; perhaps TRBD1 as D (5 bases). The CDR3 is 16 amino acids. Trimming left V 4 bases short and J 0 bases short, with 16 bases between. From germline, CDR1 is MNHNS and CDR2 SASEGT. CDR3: CASSGQKGLSSYEQYF. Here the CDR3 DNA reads TGTGCCAGCAGTGGACAGAAGGGCCTGAGCTCCTACGAGCAGTACTTC.

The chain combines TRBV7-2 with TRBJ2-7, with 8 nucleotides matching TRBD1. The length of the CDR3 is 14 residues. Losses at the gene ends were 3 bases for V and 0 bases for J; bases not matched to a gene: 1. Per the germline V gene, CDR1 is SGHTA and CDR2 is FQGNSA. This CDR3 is CASSLQGASYEQYF. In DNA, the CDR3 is TGTGCCAGCAGCTTGCAGGGGGCCTCCTACGAGCAGTACTTC.

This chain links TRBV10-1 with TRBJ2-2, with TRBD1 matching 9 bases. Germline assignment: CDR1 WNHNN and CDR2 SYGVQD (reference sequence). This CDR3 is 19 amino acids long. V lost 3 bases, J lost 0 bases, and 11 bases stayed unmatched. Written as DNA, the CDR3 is TGCGCCAGCAGTGAAGTGGGGACAGGGACTCTCGCGAACACCGGGGAGCTGTTTTTT. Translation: CASSEVGTGTLANTGELFF.

CDR3 loop: CAISGGQTKDSPLHF. Written as DNA, the CDR3 is TGTGCCATCAGTGGGGGACAGACCAAAGATTCACCCCTCCACTTT. The rearrangement uses TRBV10-3 and TRBJ1-6, with 7 bases aligning to TRBD1. Germline CDR1 and CDR2: ENHRY and SYGVKD. CDR3 size: 15 residues. The V gene end was trimmed by 4 bases and the J gene end by 8 bases; junction bases not matched to a gene: 8.

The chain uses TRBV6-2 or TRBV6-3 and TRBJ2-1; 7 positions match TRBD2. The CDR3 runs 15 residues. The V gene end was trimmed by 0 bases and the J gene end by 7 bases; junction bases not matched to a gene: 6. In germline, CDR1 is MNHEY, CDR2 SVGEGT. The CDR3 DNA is TGTGCCAGCAGTTACTCGAACGGGAGGAGTAATGAGCAGTTCTTC. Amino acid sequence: CASSYSNGRSNEQFF.

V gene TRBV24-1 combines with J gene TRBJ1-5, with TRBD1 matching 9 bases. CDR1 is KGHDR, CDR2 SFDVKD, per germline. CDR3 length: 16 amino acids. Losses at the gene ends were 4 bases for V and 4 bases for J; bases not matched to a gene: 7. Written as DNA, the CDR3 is TGTGCCACCAGTGACCCCGACGGGACAGGGAATCAGCCCCAGCATTTT. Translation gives CATSDPDGTGNQPQHF.

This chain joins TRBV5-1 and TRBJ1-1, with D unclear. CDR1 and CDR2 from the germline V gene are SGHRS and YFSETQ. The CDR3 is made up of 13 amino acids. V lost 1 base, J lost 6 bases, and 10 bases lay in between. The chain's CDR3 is CASSLYPVSEAFF. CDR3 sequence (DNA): TGCGCCAGCAGCTTGTACCCGGTCTCTGAAGCTTTCTTT. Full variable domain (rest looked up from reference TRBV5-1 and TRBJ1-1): KAGVTQTPRYLIKTRGQQVTLSCSPISGHRSVSWYQQTPGQGLQFLFEYFSETQRNKGNFPGRFSGRQFSNSRSEMNVSTLELGDSALYLCASSLYPVSEAFFGQGTRLTVV.

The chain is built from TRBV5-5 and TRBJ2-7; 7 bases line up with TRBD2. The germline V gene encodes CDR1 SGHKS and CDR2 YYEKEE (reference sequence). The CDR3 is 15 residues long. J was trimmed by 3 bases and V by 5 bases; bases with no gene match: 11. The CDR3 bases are TGTGCCAGCAGTCCCCCGGGGGGAAGAAACTACGAGCAGTACTTC. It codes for CASSPPGGRNYEQYF.

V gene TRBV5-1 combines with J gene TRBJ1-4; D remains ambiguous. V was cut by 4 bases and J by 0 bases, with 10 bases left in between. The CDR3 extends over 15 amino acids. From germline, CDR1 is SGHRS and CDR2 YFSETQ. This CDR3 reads CASSGIGATNEKLFF. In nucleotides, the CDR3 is TGCGCCAGCAGCGGAATCGGTGCAACTAATGAAAAACTGTTTTTT.